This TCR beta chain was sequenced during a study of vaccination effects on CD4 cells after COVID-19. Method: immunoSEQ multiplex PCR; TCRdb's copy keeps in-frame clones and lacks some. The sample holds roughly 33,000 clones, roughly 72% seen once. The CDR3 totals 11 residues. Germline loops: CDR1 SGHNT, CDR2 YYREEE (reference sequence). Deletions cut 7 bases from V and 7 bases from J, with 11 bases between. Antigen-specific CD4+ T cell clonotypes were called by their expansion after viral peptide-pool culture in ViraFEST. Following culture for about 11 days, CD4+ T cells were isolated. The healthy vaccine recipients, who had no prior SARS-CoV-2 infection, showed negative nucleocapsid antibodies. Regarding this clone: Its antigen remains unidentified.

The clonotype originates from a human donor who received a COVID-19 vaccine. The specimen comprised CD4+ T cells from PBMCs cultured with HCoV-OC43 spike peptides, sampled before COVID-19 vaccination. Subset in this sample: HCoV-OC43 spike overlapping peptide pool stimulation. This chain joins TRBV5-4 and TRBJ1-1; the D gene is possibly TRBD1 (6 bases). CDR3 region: CASGQGNEAFF. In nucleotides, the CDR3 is TGTGCCAGCGGGCAGGGGAATGAAGCTTTCTTT.